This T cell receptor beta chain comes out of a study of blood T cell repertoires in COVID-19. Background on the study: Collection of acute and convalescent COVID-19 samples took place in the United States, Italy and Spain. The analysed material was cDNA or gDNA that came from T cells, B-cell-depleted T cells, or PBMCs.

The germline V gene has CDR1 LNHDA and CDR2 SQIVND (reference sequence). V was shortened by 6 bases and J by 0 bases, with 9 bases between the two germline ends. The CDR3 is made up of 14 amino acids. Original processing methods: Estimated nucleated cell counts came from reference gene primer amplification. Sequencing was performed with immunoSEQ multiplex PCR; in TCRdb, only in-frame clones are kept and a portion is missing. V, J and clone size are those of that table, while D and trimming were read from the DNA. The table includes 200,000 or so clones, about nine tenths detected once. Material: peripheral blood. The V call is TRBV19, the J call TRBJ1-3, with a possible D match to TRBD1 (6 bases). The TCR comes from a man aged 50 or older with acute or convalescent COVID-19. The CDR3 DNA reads TGTGCCAGTAGGCAGACAGGCTCTGGAAACACCATATATTTT. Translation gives CASRQTGSGNTIYF. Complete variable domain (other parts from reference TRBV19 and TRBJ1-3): DGGITQSPKYLFRKEGQNVTLSCEQNLNHDAMYWYRQDPGQGLRLIYYSQIVNDFQKGDIAEGYSVSREKKESFPLTVTSAQKNPTAFYLCASRQTGSGNTIYFGEGSWLTVV.